This TCR beta chain was documented in a study of cytotoxic CD8 clonotypes in ibrutinib-treated CLL. On the study more broadly: Complete response was seen in 2 patients and partial in approximately 25; some 12 progressed and roughly 15 stayed remitted after a median roughly 65 months. The study's findings and limits: Exceeding age-matched healthy donors, baseline clonality also tracked the counts of circulating CD8+ T cells. At ibrutinib response, clonality increased, and at progression it declined back toward baseline.

The protocol was immunoSEQ multiplex PCR, while the TCRdb copy is restricted to in-frame clones and leaves out a portion. This sample has roughly 20,000 clones, with about 68% found just once. The V gene's germline CDR1 is SGHDN and CDR2 FVKESK. Trimming stripped 2 bases from V and 1 base from J, with 17 bases between. The CDR3 is 17 amino acids. In the case of this clone: The antigen is undetermined.

Sequenced material: PBMCs, taken before ibrutinib treatment. The rearrangement uses TRBV14 and TRBJ2-5, with a weak D call TRBD2 (6 bases). The TCR comes from a human donor with chronic lymphocytic leukemia. The chain's CDR3 is CASSQQHSSVGQETQYF. CDR3 in DNA: TGTGCCAGCAGCCAACAGCACTCTAGCGTCGGCCAAGAGACCCAGTACTTC.